Listed below are T cell receptor beta chains from one sample, sequenced in a study of regulatory T cells in long-lasting Graves disease. Via MiXCR, TCRdb re-called the multiplex PCR reads, giving one row per CDR3 protein. The table shows under 450,000 distinct CDR3 sequences, with about a quarter occurring only once. Sample: peripheral blood mononuclear cells (PBMCs), taken when the disease was refractory, from a patient treated with antithyroid drugs. The source of these receptors is a female donor with Graves disease. Each CDR3 is given with its conserved first and last residue. The D gene is left open where the match is weak. Some rows mark clone size as missing; the rest say once, few, many or name a class of expanded clone.

NA TRBJ1-2 TRBV2 15 NA CASSEAPGSNYGYTF TGTGCCAGCAGTGAAGCGCCCGGGAGTAACTATGGCTACACCTTC
NA TRBJ2-7 TRBV6-5 13 few CASSYQGTYEQYF TGTGCCAGCAGTTATCAGGGGACCTACGAGCAGTACTTC
TRBD1 TRBJ2-5 TRBV20-1 12 many CSADGTDETQYF TGCAGTGCGGACGGGACAGATGAGACCCAGTACTTC
NA TRBJ2-7 TRBV7-2 14 many CASSLNNRPPAQYF TGTGCCAGCAGCTTAAATAACAGACCCCCGGCCCAGTACTTC
NA TRBJ1-6 TRBV9 17 once CASSVEEQGTMSSPLHF TGTGCCAGCAGCGTAGAAGAACAGGGAACTATGTCGTCACCCCTCCACTTT
NA TRBJ1-6 TRBV6-5 14 few CASSFRDHNSPLHF TGTGCCAGCAGTTTCAGGGATCATAATTCACCCCTCCACTTT
TRBD1 TRBJ1-5 TRBV19 19 NA CASTLHPGQGGDGNQPQHF TGTGCCAGCACCCTCCACCCGGGACAGGGGGGCGATGGCAATCAGCCCCAGCATTTT
NA TRBJ1-1 TRBV6-9 17 many CASSYSILGRSDTEAFF TGTGCCAGCAGTTACTCAATCCTGGGGAGATCGGACACTGAAGCTTTCTTT
NA TRBJ1-1 TRBV25-1 15 NA CASSESRIRNTEAFF TGTGCCAGCAGTGAAAGCAGGATAAGAAACACTGAAGCTTTCTTT
NA TRBJ2-7 TRBV11-2 16 NA CASSPITGRASSEQYF TGTGCCAGCAGCCCAATCACTGGCAGGGCTTCGTCCGAGCAGTACTTC
TRBD2 TRBJ2-7 TRBV2 15 many CASSAQLADSYEQYF TGTGCCAGCAGTGCCCAACTAGCGGACTCCTACGAGCAGTACTTC
NA TRBJ1-5 TRBV5-1 13 few CASSDQGGQPQHF TGCGCCAGCAGTGATCAGGGAGGTCAGCCCCAGCATTTT
NA TRBJ2-7 TRBV20-1 14 few CSARKDGGTYEQYF TGCAGTGCTAGAAAGGACGGGGGAACCTACGAGCAGTACTTC
TRBD2 TRBJ2-7 TRBV5-1 14 many CASKPSGRTYEQYF TGCGCCAGCAAGCCTAGCGGGAGGACCTACGAGCAGTACTTC
NA TRBJ2-7 TRBV18 14 NA CTSSPRLETYEQYF TGTACCAGCTCACCACGCCTCGAAACCTACGAGCAGTACTTC
TRBD2 TRBJ2-7 TRBV28 14 many CASRTGGSSYEQYF TGTGCCAGCAGGACCGGCGGGAGCTCCTACGAGCAGTACTTC